This is a list of T cell receptor beta chains from one sample in a study of T cell repertoires in cytomegalovirus infection. TCRdb re-derived calls from the reads in MiXCR, one entry per CDR3 protein. This sample has over 40,000 distinct CDR3 sequences, with roughly 19% found just once. No cognate antigen is known for these TCRs. Sequencing used CD8+ T cells from cultured PBMCs, obtained from culture after CMV antigen stimulation. These TCRs come from a human donor in good health (CMV status not recorded). Some clones in this sample may be carry-over from other donors' samples. Each CDR3 is given with its conserved first and last residue. The D gene is left open where the match is weak. Clone size, where shown, is once, few, many, or a class for clones that have expanded.

v_call	d_call	clone_size	j_call	cdr3_aa	cdr3_nt
TRBV12-3/TRBV12-4	TRBD2	many	TRBJ2-3	CASIPRGARDTQYF	TGTGCCAGCATTCCGCGGGGGGCCCGTGATACGCAGTATTTT
TRBV11-2	TRBD1	once	TRBJ2-7	CASSKDRGLYEQYF	TGTGCCAGCAGTAAGGACAGGGGGCTGTACGAGCAGTACTTC
TRBV30	.	.	TRBJ2-1	CAWSGLALYNEQFF	TGTGCCTGGAGTGGGCTAGCTCTCTACAATGAGCAGTTCTTC
TRBV6-2/TRBV6-3	.	.	TRBJ2-7	CASSPDLQSIYEQYF	TGTGCCAGCAGTCCCGACTTGCAATCCATCTACGAGCAGTACTTC
TRBV30	.	.	TRBJ1-5	CAWSEGATQPQHF	TGTGCCTGGAGTGAAGGGGCCACGCAGCCCCAGCATTTT
TRBV7-9	TRBD1	few	TRBJ2-3	CARDSYTDTQYF	TGTGCCCGGGACAGCTACACAGATACGCAGTATTTT
TRBV12-3/TRBV12-4	TRBD1	few	TRBJ2-5	CASSLVTGQRNQETQYF	TGTGCCAGCAGTTTAGTCACGGGACAGAGAAACCAAGAGACCCAGTACTTC
TRBV7-3	.	many	TRBJ1-1	CASSKEGGGNTEAFF	TGTGCCAGCAGCAAGGAAGGGGGGGGGAACACTGAAGCTTTCTTT
TRBV6-8	.	few	TRBJ2-1	CASSSLAYEQFF	TGTGCCAGCAGTTCATTAGCCTATGAGCAGTTCTTC
TRBV12-5	.	.	TRBJ2-7	CASGRSEQYF	TGTGCTAGTGGGCGTAGCGAGCAGTACTTC
TRBV11-2	.	many	TRBJ2-3	CASSWGDTQYF	TGTGCCAGCAGCTGGGGCGATACGCAGTATTTT
TRBV6-1	TRBD1	many	TRBJ2-3	CASSERDRGADTQYF	TGTGCCAGCAGTGAAAGGGACAGGGGGGCAGATACGCAGTATTTT
TRBV20-1	.	.	TRBJ2-7	CSARALGGSSYEQYF	TGCAGTGCTAGGGCTTTGGGGGGCAGCTCCTACGAGCAGTACTTC
TRBV10-2	TRBD2	many	TRBJ2-1	CASSVGLAGNEQFF	TGCGCCAGCAGTGTAGGACTAGCGGGAAATGAGCAGTTCTTC
TRBV7-8	.	many	TRBJ2-5	CASSLAIDSQETQYF	TGTGCCAGCAGCTTAGCGATCGACAGCCAAGAGACCCAGTACTTC
TRBV9	.	.	TRBJ2-7	CASSPRQAASYEQYF	TGTGCCAGCAGCCCCCGACAGGCCGCCTCCTACGAGCAGTACTTC
TRBV7-9	.	few	TRBJ1-1	CASSLPEQFGAFF	TGTGCCAGCAGCTTACCTGAACAGTTCGGGGCTTTCTTT
TRBV2	TRBD1	few	TRBJ2-3	CASSGLRGQRTDTQYF	TGTGCCAGCAGTGGATTAAGGGGGCAACGGACAGATACGCAGTATTTT
TRBV6-1	.	many	TRBJ1-4	CASSGTYGEKLFF	TGTGCCAGCAGCGGGACCTACGGAGAAAAACTGTTTTTT
TRBV7-6	.	.	TRBJ2-6	CASSLAGRPSGANVLTF	TGTGCCAGCAGCTTAGCCGGACGGCCCTCTGGGGCCAACGTCCTGACTTTC
TRBV6-2/TRBV6-3	.	.	TRBJ2-7	CASTPDTYEQYF	TGTGCCAGCACCCCCGACACATACGAGCAGTACTTC
TRBV27	.	.	TRBJ1-2	CASSLLGNYGYTF	TGTGCCAGCAGTTTGCTCGGAAACTATGGCTACACCTTC
TRBV12-3/TRBV12-4	.	many	TRBJ1-1	CASRDIGQKNTEAFF	TGTGCCAGCAGAGATATTGGACAGAAGAACACTGAAGCTTTCTTT
TRBV7-7	TRBD2	.	TRBJ2-1	CASSPSGSGRNEQFF	TGTGCTAGCAGCCCCAGCGGTAGCGGGAGAAATGAGCAGTTCTTC
TRBV5-6	.	.	TRBJ2-3	CASSLAGAQYF	TGTGCCAGCAGCTTGGCCGGGGCGCAGTATTTT
TRBV7-8	TRBD2	many	TRBJ2-3	CASSLGSGGGDTQYF	TGTGCCAGCAGCTTAGGGTCCGGGGGGGGAGATACGCAGTATTTT
TRBV5-4	.	many	TRBJ2-2	CASSLATGELFF	TGTGCCAGCAGCTTGGCCACCGGGGAGCTGTTTTTT
TRBV6-5	.	.	TRBJ2-7	CASSYSASHTYEQYF	TGTGCCAGCAGTTACTCGGCCTCTCACACCTACGAGCAGTACTTC
TRBV6-6	.	.	TRBJ2-1	CASSFLRLADTRLYNEQFF	TGTGCCAGCAGTTTCCTTCGCCTCGCGGACACCCGACTATACAATGAGCAGTTCTTC
TRBV30	TRBD1	.	TRBJ2-1	CAWSDDRGYNEQFF	TGTGCCTGGAGTGATGACAGGGGCTACAATGAGCAGTTCTTC
TRBV11-2	.	many	TRBJ2-1	CASSTGTREPNEQFF	TGTGCCAGCAGCACCGGGACACGGGAACCCAATGAGCAGTTCTTC
TRBV27	.	.	TRBJ2-7	CASSSSRESSYEQYF	TGTGCCAGCAGTAGCTCCCGGGAGAGCTCCTACGAGCAGTACTTC
TRBV5-4	.	few	TRBJ1-4	CASSLAGQPTNEKLFF	TGTGCCAGCAGCTTGGCCGGACAGCCAACTAATGAAAAACTGTTTTTT
TRBV12-3/TRBV12-4	.	many	TRBJ1-2	CASSLGRQALGYTF	TGTGCCAGCAGTTTAGGGCGACAGGCCCTCGGCTACACCTTC
TRBV27	.	many	TRBJ2-7	CASRQGYEQYF	TGTGCCAGCAGACAGGGTTACGAGCAGTACTTC
TRBV6-1	.	.	TRBJ2-7	CASSEHDPHYEQYF	TGTGCCAGCAGTGAGCACGACCCCCACTACGAGCAGTACTTC
TRBV20-1	TRBD1	many	TRBJ2-7	CSAWPGQGHEQYF	TGCAGTGCTTGGCCGGGACAGGGCCACGAGCAGTACTTC
TRBV19	TRBD1	few	TRBJ2-1	CASSISGGDEQFF	TGTGCCAGTAGTATATCAGGGGGAGATGAGCAGTTCTTC
TRBV19	TRBD2	many	TRBJ2-7	CASRAGPFSEQYF	TGTGCCAGTAGAGCGGGACCATTTAGCGAGCAGTACTTC
TRBV13	.	.	TRBJ1-5	CASSLGRGNQPQHF	TGTGCCAGCAGCTTGGGACGGGGCAATCAGCCCCAGCATTTT
TRBV11-2	.	.	TRBJ2-7	CASSLDGQAVSYEQYF	TGTGCCAGCAGCTTAGATGGACAAGCGGTCTCCTACGAGCAGTACTTC
TRBV11-2	TRBD1	.	TRBJ2-7	CASSLTGQGFYEQYF	TGTGCCAGCAGTTTGACCGGACAGGGATTCTACGAGCAGTACTTC
TRBV12-3/TRBV12-4	.	.	TRBJ2-7	CASSPTPADTYEQYF	TGTGCCAGCAGTCCGACCCCCGCGGACACCTACGAGCAGTACTTC
TRBV14	.	.	TRBJ2-1	CASSLDSPHEQFF	TGTGCCAGCAGCCTCGACTCCCCCCATGAGCAGTTCTTC
TRBV20-1	.	.	TRBJ2-7	CSATETGTYEQYF	TGCAGTGCTACAGAGACCGGAACGTACGAGCAGTACTTC
TRBV29-1	.	few	TRBJ2-4	CSVEEPNSKNIQYF	TGCAGCGTTGAAGAGCCGAATAGCAAAAACATTCAGTACTTC
TRBV12-3/TRBV12-4	TRBD1	.	TRBJ1-2	CASSSGQGSGYGYTF	TGTGCCAGCAGTTCGGGACAGGGTAGCGGCTATGGCTACACCTTC
TRBV28	.	few	TRBJ2-2	CASKDHQKGELFF	TGTGCCAGCAAGGACCATCAGAAAGGGGAGCTGTTTTTT
TRBV11-3	.	many	TRBJ1-1	CASSIGTNTEAFF	TGTGCCAGCAGCATCGGGACGAACACTGAAGCTTTCTTT
TRBV15	.	few	TRBJ2-3	CATSRDARRGSGDTQYF	TGTGCCACCAGCAGAGATGCCCGCCGAGGGTCCGGGGATACGCAGTATTTT
TRBV4-2	.	many	TRBJ1-6	CASSQETRVSYNSPLHF	TGTGCCAGCAGCCAAGAGACCAGGGTATCCTATAATTCACCCCTCCACTTT
TRBV25-1	TRBD2	.	TRBJ2-3	CASSESGVGGGASDTQYF	TGTGCCAGCAGTGAATCTGGGGTGGGCGGGGGGGCTTCAGATACGCAGTATTTT
TRBV7-9	.	many	TRBJ2-1	CASSSHTLLNEQFF	TGTGCCAGCAGCTCCCATACCCTCCTCAATGAGCAGTTCTTC
TRBV5-6	TRBD1	few	TRBJ2-5	CASSPTTGQGAWETQYF	TGTGCCAGCAGCCCCACAACGGGACAGGGGGCATGGGAGACCCAGTACTTC
TRBV4-3	.	few	TRBJ1-1	CASSYQPNTEAFF	TGCGCCAGCAGCTACCAGCCGAACACTGAAGCTTTCTTT